This T cell receptor (beta chain) was sequenced in a study of blood T cell repertoires in COVID-19. Across the study: Both acute and convalescent COVID-19 samples were obtained from the United States, Italy and Spain.

Authors' methods: Reference gene primers were amplified, and this amplification served to estimate nucleated cell counts. Repertoires were generated with immunoSEQ multiplex PCR, while TCRdb's copy carries only in-frame clones and drops some. For V, J and clone size, that table is used; D and trimming come from the DNA. The sample carries about 180,000 clones, around 88% recorded once. V lost 5 bases and J 9 bases, leaving 8 bases between the germline ends. The CDR3 has 11 residues. Germline V CDR1 and CDR2: SEHNR, FQNEAQ (reference sequence). Material: peripheral blood. The J gene is TRBJ2-4, the V gene TRBV7-9, with unresolved D. The clonotype was recovered from a woman in her 30s with acute or convalescent COVID-19. The chain's CDR3 is CASSVTGIQYF. The CDR3 nucleotides read TGTGCCAGCAGCGTAACGGGCATTCAGTACTTC.